A selection of T cell receptor beta chains follows, all from one sample in a study of T-cell reconstitution after alpha-beta-depleted transplantation in children. MiXCR, applied by TCRdb to the PCR reads, yields one record per CDR3 protein. The sample contains hundreds of thousands of distinct CDR3 sequences, under 15% of which appear only once. The material was PBMCs, mostly from graft donor cells, obtained 360 days after TCRalphabeta/CD19-depleted stem cell transplant. These TCRs come from a male patient younger than 18 who had a stem cell transplant for acute myeloid leukemia, so the T cells may come from the graft donor. The CDR3 runs from the conserved cysteine through the conserved F or W. The order of the fields is J gene, CDR3 length, D gene, V gene, clone size, CDR3 DNA, CDR3 protein. D genes are given only for firm matches. A row's size may be missing; if present it is once, few, many or a size class.

TRBJ2-7 | 12 | . | TRBV20-1 | . | TGCAGTGCTACGGGGGGCGGCTACGAGCAGTACTTC | CSATGGGYEQYF
TRBJ2-1 | 17 | . | TRBV4-3 | . | TGCGCCAGCAGCCAAGATCCGCTTGATTGGAGTCGCAATGAGCAGTTCTTC | CASSQDPLDWSRNEQFF
TRBJ2-5 | 14 | . | TRBV5-1 | . | TGCGCCAGCAGCTTGGAGCTCCTCCAAGAGACCCAGTACTTC | CASSLELLQETQYF
TRBJ2-1 | 13 | . | TRBV28 | . | TGTGCCAGCAGTTCCCCCTTTATCCATGAGCAGTTCTTC | CASSSPFIHEQFF
TRBJ1-1 | 14 | . | TRBV11-2 | few | TGTGCCAGCAGCTTAACCCCGAGGGGAACTGAAGCTTTCTTT | CASSLTPRGTEAFF
TRBJ1-1 | 12 | . | TRBV6-6 | few | TGTGCCACTTTGACAGGAACAGATTCAGCTTTCTTT | CATLTGTDSAFF
TRBJ2-7 | 16 | TRBD2 | TRBV9 | . | TGTGCCAGCAGCAACACTACCGGGACTAGGCGCTACGAGCAGTACTTC | CASSNTTGTRRYEQYF
TRBJ2-3 | 16 | TRBD2 | TRBV7-6 | . | TGTGCCAGCAGCGCGCTAGCGGGAGGTCGCACAGATACGCAGTATTTT | CASSALAGGRTDTQYF
TRBJ2-3 | 17 | TRBD2 | TRBV4-3 | many | TGCGCCAGCAGCCAAGATGTAAGCGGGAGGATCACAGATACGCAGTATTTT | CASSQDVSGRITDTQYF
TRBJ2-7 | 13 | . | TRBV7-8 | . | TGTGCCAGCAGCCCGGGGGGCTATTCCGAGCAGTACTTC | CASSPGGYSEQYF
TRBJ2-7 | 12 | TRBD1 | TRBV29-1 | many | TGCAGCTGCCGGGACAGGGCCTACGAGCAGTACTTC | CSCRDRAYEQYF
TRBJ2-7 | 12 | TRBD2 | TRBV19 | few | TGTGCCACCCAGACTAGCAGCGACGAGCAGTACTTC | CATQTSSDEQYF
TRBJ2-5 | 16 | TRBD1 | TRBV5-1 | . | TGCGCCAGCAGCTTGGGAGGGACAGCCTATCAAGAGACCCAGTACTTC | CASSLGGTAYQETQYF
TRBJ2-4 | 17 | TRBD2 | TRBV7-9 | few | TGTGCCAGCAGCTTAGGGACTAGCGGGAGGGCCAAAAACATTCAGTACTTC | CASSLGTSGRAKNIQYF
TRBJ2-3 | 16 | TRBD2 | TRBV4-2 | few | TGTGCCAGCAGCCAAGGGGCGGGAGAGCTAACAGATACGCAGTATTTT | CASSQGAGELTDTQYF
TRBJ1-2 | 18 | . | TRBV15 | many | TGTGCCACCAGCAGAGATCTAGATGCTTGGACGTTGGGCTATGGCTACACCTTC | CATSRDLDAWTLGYGYTF
TRBJ2-5 | 13 | TRBD2 | TRBV2 | many | TGTGCCAGCAGTGGGGGGGGACAAGAGACCCAGTACTTC | CASSGGGQETQYF
TRBJ2-5 | 12 | . | TRBV6-2/TRBV6-3 | few | TGTGCCAGCAGTTACTCGATCGAGACCCAGTACTTC | CASSYSIETQYF
TRBJ1-1 | 13 | . | TRBV19 | . | TGTGCCAGCGGAAGGGATAGGTCTTACGAAGCTTTCTTT | CASGRDRSYEAFF
TRBJ1-1 | 13 | . | TRBV20-1 | . | TGCAGTGTTGGGGGACTAGGGACCACTGAAGCTTTCTTT | CSVGGLGTTEAFF
TRBJ2-1 | 17 | TRBD2 | TRBV12-5 | few | TGTGCTAGTGGTTTCCTTAGACTAGCCCCAGGAGACGATGAGCAGTTCTTC | CASGFLRLAPGDDEQFF
TRBJ2-2 | 16 | TRBD2 | TRBV27 | . | TGTGCCAGCAGTTTACTACTAGCGGGATCCACCGGGGAGCTGTTTTTT | CASSLLLAGSTGELFF
TRBJ2-3 | 13 | TRBD2 | TRBV20-1 | once | TGCAGTGCCCCGCGGGAGAGCACAGATACGCAGTATTTT | CSAPRESTDTQYF
TRBJ2-1 | 16 | TRBD2 | TRBV28 | . | TGTGCCAGCAGTTCCACCTCTAGCGGGAGAGGCAATGAGCAGTTCTTC | CASSSTSSGRGNEQFF
TRBJ2-1 | 13 | TRBD2 | TRBV20-1 | few | TGCAGTCCTCGGGGGGGAGGGAGCCATGAGCAGTTCTTC | CSPRGGGSHEQFF
TRBJ2-7 | 15 | . | TRBV5-1 | . | TGCGCCAGCAGCTTGGTTGGGGGAGACCTGAGGGAGCAGTACTTC | CASSLVGGDLREQYF
TRBJ2-1 | 16 | TRBD2 | TRBV7-3 | few | TGTGCCAGCAGCGGGCGACTAGCGGGAGAACTTTGTGAGCAGTTCTTC | CASSGRLAGELCEQFF
TRBJ2-7 | 15 | . | TRBV27 | few | TGTGCCAGCAGTTTTGCCCCACCGGGCGGTTCTCGCTCGTACTTC | CASSFAPPGGSRSYF
TRBJ2-1 | 14 | TRBD2 | TRBV7-2 | . | TGTGCCAGCAGCCCGACTAGCGAATACAATGAGCAGTTCTTC | CASSPTSEYNEQFF
TRBJ2-3 | 15 | TRBD1 | TRBV12-3/TRBV12-4 | . | TGTGCCAGCAGCCCGGACAGGGGTACGCCAGATACGCAGTATTTT | CASSPDRGTPDTQYF